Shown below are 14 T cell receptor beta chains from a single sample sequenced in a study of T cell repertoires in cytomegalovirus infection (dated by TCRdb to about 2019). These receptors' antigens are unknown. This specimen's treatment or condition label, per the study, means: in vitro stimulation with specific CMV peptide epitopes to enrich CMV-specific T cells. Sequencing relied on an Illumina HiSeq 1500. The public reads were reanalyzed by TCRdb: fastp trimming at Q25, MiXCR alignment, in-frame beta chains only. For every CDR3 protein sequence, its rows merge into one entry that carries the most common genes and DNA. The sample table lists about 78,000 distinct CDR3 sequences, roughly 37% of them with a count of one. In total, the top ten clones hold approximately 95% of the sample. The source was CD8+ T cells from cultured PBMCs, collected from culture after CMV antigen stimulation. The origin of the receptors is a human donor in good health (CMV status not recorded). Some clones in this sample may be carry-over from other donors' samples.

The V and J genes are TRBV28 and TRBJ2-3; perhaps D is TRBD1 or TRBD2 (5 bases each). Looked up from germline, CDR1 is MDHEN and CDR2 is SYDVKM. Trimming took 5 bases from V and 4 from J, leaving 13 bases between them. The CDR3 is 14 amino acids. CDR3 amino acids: CASSVGPNSDTQYF. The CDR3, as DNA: TGTGCCAGCAGTGTGGGACCAAACTCAGATACGCAGTATTTT.

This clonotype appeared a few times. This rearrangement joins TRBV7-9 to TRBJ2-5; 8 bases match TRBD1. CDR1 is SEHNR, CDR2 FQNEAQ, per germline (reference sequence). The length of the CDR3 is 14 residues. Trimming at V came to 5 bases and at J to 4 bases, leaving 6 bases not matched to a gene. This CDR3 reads CASSDSQGGETQYF. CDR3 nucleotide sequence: TGTGCCAGCAGCGACTCACAGGGGGGAGAGACCCAGTACTTC.

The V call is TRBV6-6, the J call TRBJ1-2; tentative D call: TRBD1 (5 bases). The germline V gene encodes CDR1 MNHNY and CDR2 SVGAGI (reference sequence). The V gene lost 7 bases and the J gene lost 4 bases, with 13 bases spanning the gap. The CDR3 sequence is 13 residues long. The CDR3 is CASNLDSFYGYTF. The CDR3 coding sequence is TGTGCCAGCAACTTAGACAGTTTCTATGGCTACACCTTC.

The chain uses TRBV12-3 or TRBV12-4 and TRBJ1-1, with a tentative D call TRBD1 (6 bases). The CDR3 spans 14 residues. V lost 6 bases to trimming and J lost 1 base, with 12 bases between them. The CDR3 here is CASSPGGPNTEAFF. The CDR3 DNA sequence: TGTGCCAGCAGCCCTGGGGGGCCGAACACTGAAGCTTTCTTT.

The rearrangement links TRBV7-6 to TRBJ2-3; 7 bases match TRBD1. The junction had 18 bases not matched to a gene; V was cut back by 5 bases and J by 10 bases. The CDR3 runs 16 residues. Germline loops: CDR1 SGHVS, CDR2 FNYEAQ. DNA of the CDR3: TGTGCCAGCAGCAGGGGGCCAGGTGATTCAAGGCTGCCGCAGTATTTT. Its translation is CASSRGPGDSRLPQYF.

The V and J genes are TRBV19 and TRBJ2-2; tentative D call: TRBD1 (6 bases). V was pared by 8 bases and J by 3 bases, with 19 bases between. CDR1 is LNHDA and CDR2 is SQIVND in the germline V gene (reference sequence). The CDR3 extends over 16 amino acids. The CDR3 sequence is CASWLAGEADTGELFF. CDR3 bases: TGTGCCAGTTGGCTGGCAGGGGAAGCGGACACCGGGGAGCTGTTTTTT.

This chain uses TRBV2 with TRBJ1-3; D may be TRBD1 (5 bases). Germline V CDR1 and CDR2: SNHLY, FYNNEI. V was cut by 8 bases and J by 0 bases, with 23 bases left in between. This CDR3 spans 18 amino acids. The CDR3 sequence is CASFGQGRSGDSGNTIYF. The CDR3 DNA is TGTGCCAGCTTCGGTCAGGGTAGAAGTGGGGACTCTGGAAACACCATATATTTT.

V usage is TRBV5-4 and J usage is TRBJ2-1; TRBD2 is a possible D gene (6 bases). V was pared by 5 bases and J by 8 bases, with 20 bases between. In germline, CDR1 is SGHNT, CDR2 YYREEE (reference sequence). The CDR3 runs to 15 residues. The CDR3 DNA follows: TGTGCCAGCAGTTTCGCCGGGAGCCCCGTCGATGAGCAGTTCTTC. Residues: CASSFAGSPVDEQFF.

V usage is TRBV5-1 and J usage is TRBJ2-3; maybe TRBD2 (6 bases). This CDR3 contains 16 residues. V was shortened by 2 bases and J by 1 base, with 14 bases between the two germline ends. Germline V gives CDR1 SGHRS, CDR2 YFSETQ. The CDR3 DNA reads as TGCGCCAGCAGCTTCATGTGGACTACCGGCACAGATACGCAGTATTTT. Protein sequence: CASSFMWTTGTDTQYF.

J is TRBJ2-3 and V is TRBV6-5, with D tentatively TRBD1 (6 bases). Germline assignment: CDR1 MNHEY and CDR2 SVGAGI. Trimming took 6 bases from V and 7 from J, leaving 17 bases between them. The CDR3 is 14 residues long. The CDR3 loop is CASRPRGGPYTQYF. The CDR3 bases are TGTGCCAGCAGACCCCGTGGGGGCCCTTATACGCAGTATTTT.

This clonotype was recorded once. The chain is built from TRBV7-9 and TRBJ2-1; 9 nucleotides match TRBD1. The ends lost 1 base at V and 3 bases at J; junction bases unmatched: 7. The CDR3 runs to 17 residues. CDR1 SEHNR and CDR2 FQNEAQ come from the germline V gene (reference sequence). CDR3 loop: CASSLEGRGQGYNEQFF. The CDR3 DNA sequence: TGTGCCAGCAGCTTAGAGGGGAGGGGACAGGGCTACAATGAGCAGTTCTTC.

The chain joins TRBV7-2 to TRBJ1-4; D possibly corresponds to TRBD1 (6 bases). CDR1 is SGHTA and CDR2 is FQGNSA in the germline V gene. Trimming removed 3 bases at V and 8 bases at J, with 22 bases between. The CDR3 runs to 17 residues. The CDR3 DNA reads TGTGCCAGCAGCTTCAGGGGTCCGCCTTTTGCAGGGGAAAAACTGTTTTTT. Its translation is CASSFRGPPFAGEKLFF.

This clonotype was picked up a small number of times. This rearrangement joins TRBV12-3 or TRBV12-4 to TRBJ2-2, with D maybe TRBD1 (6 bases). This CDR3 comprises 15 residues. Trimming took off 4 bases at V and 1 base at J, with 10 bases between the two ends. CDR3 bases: TGTGCCAGCAGTTGGGGACAAAGGAACACCGGGGAGCTGTTTTTT. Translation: CASSWGQRNTGELFF.

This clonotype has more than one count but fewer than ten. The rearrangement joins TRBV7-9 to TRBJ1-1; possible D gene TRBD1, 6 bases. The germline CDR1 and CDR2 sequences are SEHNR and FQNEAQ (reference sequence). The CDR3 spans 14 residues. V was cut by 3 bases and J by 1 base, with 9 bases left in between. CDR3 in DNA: TGTGCCAGCAGCTTTCCAGGGGAGAACACTGAAGCTTTCTTT. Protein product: CASSFPGENTEAFF.